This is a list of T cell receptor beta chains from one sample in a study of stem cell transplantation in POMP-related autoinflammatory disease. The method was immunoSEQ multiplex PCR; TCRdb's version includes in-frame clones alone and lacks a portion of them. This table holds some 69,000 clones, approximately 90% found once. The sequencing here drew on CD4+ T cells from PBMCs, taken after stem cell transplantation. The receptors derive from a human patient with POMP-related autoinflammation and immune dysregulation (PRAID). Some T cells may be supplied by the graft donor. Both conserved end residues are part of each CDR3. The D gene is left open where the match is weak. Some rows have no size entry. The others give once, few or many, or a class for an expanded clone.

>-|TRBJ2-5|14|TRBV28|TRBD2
TGTGCCAGCAGCAGAGCGGGACCGGGAGAGACCCAGTACTTC
CASSRAGPGETQYF
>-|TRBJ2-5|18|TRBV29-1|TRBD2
TGCAGCGGATCCGGGACTAGCGGGAGTAGGGGTGTCCAAGAGACCCAGTACTTC
CSGSGTSGSRGVQETQYF
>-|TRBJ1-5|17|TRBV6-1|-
TGTGCCAGCAGTGTTTATAGGGGTTTTGGGGGGAATCAGCCCCAGCATTTT
CASSVYRGFGGNQPQHF
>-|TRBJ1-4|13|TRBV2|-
TGTGCCAGCAGTGATGCCAGGGGTGAAAAACTGTTTTTT
CASSDARGEKLFF
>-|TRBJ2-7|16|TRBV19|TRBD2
TGTGCCAGTAGCGGACTAGCGGGAGCGTTCTCCTACGAGCAGTACTTC
CASSGLAGAFSYEQYF
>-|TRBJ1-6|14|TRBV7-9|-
TGTGCCAGCAGCTTAGGAGGCCTAAATTCACCCCTCCACTTT
CASSLGGLNSPLHF
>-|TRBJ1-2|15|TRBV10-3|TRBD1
TGTGCCATCAGTGAGTGGACAGGGGGGGTTCGTGGCTACACCTTC
CAISEWTGGVRGYTF
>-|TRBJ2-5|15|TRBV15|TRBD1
TGTGCCACCAGCAGGGACAGGGGGGACCAAGAGACCCAGTACTTC
CATSRDRGDQETQYF
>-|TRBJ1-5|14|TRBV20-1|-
TGCAGTGCTAGTAAGGGGGTTAACAATCAGCCCCAGCATTTT
CSASKGVNNQPQHF
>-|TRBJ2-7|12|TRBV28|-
TGTGCCAGCAGTTTCTCCACCTACGAGCAGTACTTC
CASSFSTYEQYF
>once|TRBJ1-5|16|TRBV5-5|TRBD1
TGTGCCAGCAGCTGGGGCAGGGGGGAGGGCAATCAGCCCCAGCATTTT
CASSWGRGEGNQPQHF
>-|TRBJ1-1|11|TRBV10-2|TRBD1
TGCGCCAGCCGCTCAGGGGGGGAAGCTTTCTTT
CASRSGGEAFF
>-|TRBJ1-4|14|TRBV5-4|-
TGTGCCAGCAGCTCAGGGTCTAAAAGGGAAAAACTGTTTTTT
CASSSGSKREKLFF
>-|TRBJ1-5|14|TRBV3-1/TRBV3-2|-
TGTGCCAGCAGCCAAGGGGGATCCGATCAGCCCCAGCATTTT
CASSQGGSDQPQHF
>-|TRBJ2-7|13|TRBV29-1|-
TGCAGCGTTGTGGGCCCAGGGAACTACGAGCAGTACTTC
CSVVGPGNYEQYF
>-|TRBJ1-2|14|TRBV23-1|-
TGCGCCAGCAGTCAATCGGGGGAGAACTATGGCTACACCTTC
CASSQSGENYGYTF